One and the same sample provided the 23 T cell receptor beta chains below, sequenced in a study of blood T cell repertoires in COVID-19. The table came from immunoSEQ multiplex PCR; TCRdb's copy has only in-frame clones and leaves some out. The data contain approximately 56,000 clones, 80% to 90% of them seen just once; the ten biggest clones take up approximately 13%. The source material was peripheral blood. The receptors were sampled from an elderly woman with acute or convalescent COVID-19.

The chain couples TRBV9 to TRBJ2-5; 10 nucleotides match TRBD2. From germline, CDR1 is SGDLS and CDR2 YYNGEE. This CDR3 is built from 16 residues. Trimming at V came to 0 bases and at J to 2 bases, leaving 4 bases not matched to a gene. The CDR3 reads CASSVGTSGPQETQYF. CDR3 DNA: TGTGCCAGCAGCGTAGGGACTAGCGGTCCACAAGAGACCCAGTACTTC.

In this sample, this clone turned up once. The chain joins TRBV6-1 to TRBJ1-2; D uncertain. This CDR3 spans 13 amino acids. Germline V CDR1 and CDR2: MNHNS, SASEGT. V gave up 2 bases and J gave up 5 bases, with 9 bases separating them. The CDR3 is CASSELTRYGYTF. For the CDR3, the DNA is TGTGCCAGCAGTGAATTGACTAGGTATGGCTACACCTTC.

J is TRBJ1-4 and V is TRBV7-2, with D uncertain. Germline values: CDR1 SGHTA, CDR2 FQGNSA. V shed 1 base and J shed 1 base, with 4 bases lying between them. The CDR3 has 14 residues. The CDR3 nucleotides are TGTGCCAGCAGCTTAGACGGAACTAATGAAAAACTGTTTTTT. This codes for CASSLDGTNEKLFF.

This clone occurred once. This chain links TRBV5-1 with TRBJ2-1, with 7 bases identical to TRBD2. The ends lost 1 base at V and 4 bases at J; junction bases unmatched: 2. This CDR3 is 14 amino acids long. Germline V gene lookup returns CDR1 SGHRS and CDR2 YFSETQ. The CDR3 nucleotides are TGCGCCAGCAGCTTGTCGGGAGGATACAATGAGCAGTTCTTC. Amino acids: CASSLSGGYNEQFF.

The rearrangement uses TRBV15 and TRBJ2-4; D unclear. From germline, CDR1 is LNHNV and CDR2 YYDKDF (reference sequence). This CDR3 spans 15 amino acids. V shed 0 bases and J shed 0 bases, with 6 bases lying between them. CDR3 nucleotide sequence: TGTGCCACCAGCAGAGATCCACTAGCCAAAAACATTCAGTACTTC. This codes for CATSRDPLAKNIQYF.

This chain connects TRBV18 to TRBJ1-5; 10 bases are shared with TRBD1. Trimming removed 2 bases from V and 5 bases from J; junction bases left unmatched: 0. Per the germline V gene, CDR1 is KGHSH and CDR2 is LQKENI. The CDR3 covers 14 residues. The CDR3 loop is CASSPGTGDQPQHF. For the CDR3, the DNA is TGTGCCAGCTCACCAGGGACAGGGGATCAGCCCCAGCATTTT.

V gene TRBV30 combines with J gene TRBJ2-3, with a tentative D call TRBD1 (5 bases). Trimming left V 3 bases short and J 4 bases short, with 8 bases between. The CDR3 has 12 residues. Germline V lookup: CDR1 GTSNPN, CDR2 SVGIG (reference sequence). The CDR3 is CAWSRVPDTQYF. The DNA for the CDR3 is TGTGCCTGGAGCAGGGTTCCAGATACGCAGTATTTT.

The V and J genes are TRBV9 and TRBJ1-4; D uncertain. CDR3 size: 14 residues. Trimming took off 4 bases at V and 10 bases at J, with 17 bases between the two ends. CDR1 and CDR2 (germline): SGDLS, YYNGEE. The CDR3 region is CASSPRTDSGKLFF. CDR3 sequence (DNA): TGTGCCAGCAGCCCCAGGACGGACTCTGGAAAACTGTTTTTT.

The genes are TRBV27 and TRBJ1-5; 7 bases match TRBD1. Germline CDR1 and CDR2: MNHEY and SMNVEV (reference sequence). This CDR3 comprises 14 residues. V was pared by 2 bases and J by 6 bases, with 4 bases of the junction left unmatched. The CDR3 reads CASSLADRTQPQHF. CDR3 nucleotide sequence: TGTGCCAGCAGTTTAGCGGACAGGACTCAGCCCCAGCATTTT.

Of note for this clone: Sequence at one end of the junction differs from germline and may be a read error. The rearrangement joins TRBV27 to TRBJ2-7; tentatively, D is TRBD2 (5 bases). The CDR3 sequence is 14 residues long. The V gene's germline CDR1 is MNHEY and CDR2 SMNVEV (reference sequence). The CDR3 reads CASSLFGRPYEQYF. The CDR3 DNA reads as TGTGCCAGCAGCTTATTTGGGAGACCCTACGAGCAGTACTTC.

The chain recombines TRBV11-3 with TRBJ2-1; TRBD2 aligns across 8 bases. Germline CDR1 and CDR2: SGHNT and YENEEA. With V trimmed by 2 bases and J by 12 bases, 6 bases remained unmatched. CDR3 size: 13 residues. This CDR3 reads CASSLNLAGSQFF. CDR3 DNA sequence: TGTGCCAGCAGCTTAAATCTAGCGGGTTCGCAGTTCTTC. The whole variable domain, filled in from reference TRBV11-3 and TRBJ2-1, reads EAGVVQSPRYKIIEKKQPVAFWCNPISGHNTLYWYLQNLGQGPELLIRYENEEAVDDSQLPKDRFSAERLKGVDSTLKIQPAELGDSAVYLCASSLNLAGSQFFGPGTRLTVL.

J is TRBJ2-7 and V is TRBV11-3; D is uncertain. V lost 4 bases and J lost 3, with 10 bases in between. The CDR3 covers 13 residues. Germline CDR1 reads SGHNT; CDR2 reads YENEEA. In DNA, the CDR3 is TGTGCCAGCAGCTCGTTTTCGGGCTACGAGCAGTACTTC. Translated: CASSSFSGYEQYF.

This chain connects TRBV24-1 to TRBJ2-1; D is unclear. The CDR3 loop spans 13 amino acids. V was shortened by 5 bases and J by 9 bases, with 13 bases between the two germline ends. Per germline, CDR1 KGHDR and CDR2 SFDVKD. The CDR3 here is CATSVTNGGEQFF. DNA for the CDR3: TGTGCCACCAGTGTCACCAACGGCGGTGAGCAGTTCTTC.

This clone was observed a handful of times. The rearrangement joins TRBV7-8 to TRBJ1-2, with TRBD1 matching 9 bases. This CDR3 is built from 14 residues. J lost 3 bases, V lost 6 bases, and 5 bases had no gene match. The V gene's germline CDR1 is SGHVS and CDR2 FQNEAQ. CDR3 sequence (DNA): TGTGCCAGCAGACCGGGACAGGGCGACTATGGCTACACCTTC. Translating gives CASRPGQGDYGYTF.

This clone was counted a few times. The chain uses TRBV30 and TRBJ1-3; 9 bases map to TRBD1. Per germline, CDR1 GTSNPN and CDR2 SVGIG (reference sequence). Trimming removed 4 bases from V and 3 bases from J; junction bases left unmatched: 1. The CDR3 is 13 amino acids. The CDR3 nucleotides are TGTGCCTGGATGACAGGGGGTGGAAACACCATATATTTT. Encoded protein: CAWMTGGGNTIYF.

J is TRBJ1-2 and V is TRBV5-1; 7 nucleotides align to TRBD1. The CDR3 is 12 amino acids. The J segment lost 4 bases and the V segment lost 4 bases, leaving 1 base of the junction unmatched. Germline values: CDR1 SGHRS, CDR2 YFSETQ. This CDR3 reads CASSRDSYGYTF. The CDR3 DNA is TGCGCCAGCAGCCGGGACAGCTATGGCTACACCTTC.

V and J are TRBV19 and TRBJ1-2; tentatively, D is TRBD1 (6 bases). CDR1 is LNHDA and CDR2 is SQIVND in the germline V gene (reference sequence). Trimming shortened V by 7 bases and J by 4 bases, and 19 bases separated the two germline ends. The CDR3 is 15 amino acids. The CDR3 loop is CASTSFGTRAYGYTF. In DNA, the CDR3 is TGTGCCAGTACCTCATTTGGGACAAGAGCCTATGGCTACACCTTC.

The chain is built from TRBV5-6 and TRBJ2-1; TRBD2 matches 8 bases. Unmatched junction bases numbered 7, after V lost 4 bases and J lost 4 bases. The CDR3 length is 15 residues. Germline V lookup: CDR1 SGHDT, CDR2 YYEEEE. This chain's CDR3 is CASSATGGRYNEQFF. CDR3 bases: TGTGCCAGCAGCGCCACGGGGGGGCGGTACAATGAGCAGTTCTTC.

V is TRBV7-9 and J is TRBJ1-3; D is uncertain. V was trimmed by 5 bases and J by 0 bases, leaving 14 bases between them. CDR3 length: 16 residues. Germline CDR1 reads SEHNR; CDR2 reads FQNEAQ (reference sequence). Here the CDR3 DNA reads TGTGCCAGCAGCCCGCCAGGATCGAACTCTGGAAACACCATATATTTT. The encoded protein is CASSPPGSNSGNTIYF.

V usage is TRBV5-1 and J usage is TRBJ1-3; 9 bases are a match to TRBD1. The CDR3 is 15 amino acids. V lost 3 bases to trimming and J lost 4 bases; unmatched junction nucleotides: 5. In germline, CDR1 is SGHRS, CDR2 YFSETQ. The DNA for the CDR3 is TGCGCCAGCAGCTCAACCGGGACAGGGGGAAACACCATATATTTT. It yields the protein CASSSTGTGGNTIYF.

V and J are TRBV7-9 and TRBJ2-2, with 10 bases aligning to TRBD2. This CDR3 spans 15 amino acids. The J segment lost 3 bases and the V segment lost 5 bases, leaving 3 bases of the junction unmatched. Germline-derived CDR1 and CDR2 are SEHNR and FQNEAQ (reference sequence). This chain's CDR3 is CASSPTSGDTGELFF. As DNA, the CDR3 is TGTGCCAGCAGCCCTACTAGCGGGGACACCGGGGAGCTGTTTTTT.

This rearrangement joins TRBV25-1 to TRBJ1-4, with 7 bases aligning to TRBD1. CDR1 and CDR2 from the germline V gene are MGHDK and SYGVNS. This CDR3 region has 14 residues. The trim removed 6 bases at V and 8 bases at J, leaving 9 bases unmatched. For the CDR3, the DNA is TGTGCCAGCAGCGAGACAGGGCAAAGGGAAAAACTGTTTTTT. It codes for CASSETGQREKLFF.

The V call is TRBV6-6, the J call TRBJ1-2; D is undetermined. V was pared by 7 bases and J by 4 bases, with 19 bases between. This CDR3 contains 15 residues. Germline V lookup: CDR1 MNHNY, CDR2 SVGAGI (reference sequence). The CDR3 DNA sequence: TGTGCCAGCACCCCGCGGGAGCGAGACGGCTATGGCTACACCTTC. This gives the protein CASTPRERDGYGYTF.